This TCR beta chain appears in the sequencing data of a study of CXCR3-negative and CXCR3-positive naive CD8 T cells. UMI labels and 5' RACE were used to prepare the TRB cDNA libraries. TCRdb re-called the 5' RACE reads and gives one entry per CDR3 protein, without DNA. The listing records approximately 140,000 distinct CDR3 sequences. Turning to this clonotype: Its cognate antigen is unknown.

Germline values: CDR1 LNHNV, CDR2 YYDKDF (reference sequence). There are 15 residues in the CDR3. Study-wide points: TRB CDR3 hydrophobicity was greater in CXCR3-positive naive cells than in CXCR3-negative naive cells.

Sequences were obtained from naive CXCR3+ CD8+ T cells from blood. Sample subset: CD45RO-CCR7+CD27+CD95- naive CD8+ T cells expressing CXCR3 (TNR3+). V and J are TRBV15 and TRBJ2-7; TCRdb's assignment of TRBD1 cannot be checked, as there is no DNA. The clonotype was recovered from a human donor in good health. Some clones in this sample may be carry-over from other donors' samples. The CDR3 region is CATSRDRSPAYEQYF.